Each of the 5 T cell receptor beta chains below was sequenced from the same sample in a study of blood T cell repertoires in COVID-19. Measured with immunoSEQ multiplex PCR; TCRdb has only the in-frame clones, and not every one. The table lists some 59,000 clones, about 78% of them singletons, with about 20% in the top ten. The sample taken for sequencing was peripheral blood. The receptor source for this set is a man older than 75 with active or convalescent COVID-19.

The chain carries TRBV5-1 and TRBJ2-3, with TRBD2 identical over 11 bases. Germline assignment: CDR1 SGHRS and CDR2 YFSETQ. V trimming: 4 bases; J trimming: 4 bases; junction bases outside the gene matches: 11. The CDR3 spans 17 residues. The CDR3 bases are TGCGCCAGCAGCCCTACGATACTAGCGGGGGACCCAGATACGCAGTATTTT. Translating gives CASSPTILAGDPDTQYF.

This clone was observed a few times. The chain joins TRBV6-2 or TRBV6-3 to TRBJ2-2; perhaps TRBD2 as D (5 bases). This CDR3 is 13 amino acids long. V was shortened by 2 bases and J by 5 bases, with 6 bases between the two germline ends. CDR1 and CDR2 from the germline V gene are MNHEY and SVGEGT. The CDR3 DNA is TGTGCCAGCAGTTACCGGGGTACCGGGGAGCTGTTTTTT. Protein: CASSYRGTGELFF.

This chain connects TRBV24-1 to TRBJ2-2, with TRBD1 matching over 9 bases. Germline CDR1 and CDR2: KGHDR and SFDVKD. The junction had 4 bases not matched to a gene; V was cut back by 6 bases and J by 6 bases. The CDR3 totals 14 residues. The chain's CDR3 is CATSLGQGSGELFF. The CDR3 DNA reads TGTGCCACCAGTCTAGGACAGGGGTCCGGGGAGCTGTTTTTT.

This clone came up a few times. The rearrangement uses TRBV19 and TRBJ2-7; possibly TRBD1 for D (6 bases). The germline V and J ends were trimmed by 8 bases and 3 bases, with 20 bases remaining between them. Germline CDR1 LNHDA, CDR2 SQIVND (reference sequence). This CDR3 is 15 amino acids long. In DNA, the CDR3 is TGTGCCAGTTCAGCCATTCCTGGCAGGGGCTACGAGCAGTACTTC. Its translation is CASSAIPGRGYEQYF.

This clone was detected a few times. The rearrangement joins TRBV4-3 to TRBJ2-3; a possible D gene is TRBD1 (6 bases). The germline V gene encodes CDR1 LGHNA and CDR2 YSLEER. The V gene lost 4 bases and the J gene lost 0 bases, with 11 bases spanning the gap. The CDR3 is made up of 15 amino acids. DNA of the CDR3: TGCGCCAGCAGCCGATACAGGGCTAGCACAGATACGCAGTATTTT. Protein sequence: CASSRYRASTDTQYF.